These 5 T cell receptor beta chains share one sample of origin, sequenced in a study of beta chain features in type 1 diabetes. Study results and caveats: Significant though moderate, a shortening of TCRB CDR3s appeared in all four CD4+ subsets of Type 1 diabetes patients.

No cognate antigen is known for these TCRs. As every portion of the isolated RNA was reverse transcribed, the sequencing read expressed TCRB transcripts. This table comes from immunoSEQ multiplex PCR, and its TCRdb copy is limited to in-frame clones, with some not included. The sample consists of about 150,000 clones, roughly 9% of them appearing once. Sequences were obtained from central memory CD4+ T cells from blood. The receptors come from a woman in her twenties or thirties with type 1 diabetes.

This chain connects TRBV6-5 to TRBJ2-7; 7 bases are shared with TRBD1. V lost 2 bases to trimming and J lost 2 bases; unmatched junction nucleotides: 6. From germline, CDR1 is MNHEY and CDR2 SVGAGI. The CDR3 loop spans 15 amino acids. The CDR3 here is CASSYGAGTAYEQYF. Here the CDR3 DNA reads TGTGCCAGCAGTTACGGGGCAGGGACAGCCTACGAGCAGTACTTC.

V and J are TRBV30 and TRBJ1-2; 8 nucleotides align to TRBD1. V was pared by 4 bases and J by 4 bases, with 8 bases of the junction left unmatched. From germline, CDR1 is GTSNPN and CDR2 SVGIG (reference sequence). The CDR3 spans 14 residues. CDR3 DNA sequence: TGTGCCTGGACCTTAACCGACAGGGGCTATGGCTACACCTTC. As protein: CAWTLTDRGYGYTF.

The rearrangement uses TRBV29-1 and TRBJ2-1; D remains unclear. The length of the CDR3 is 13 residues. CDR1 SQVTM and CDR2 ANQGSEA come from the germline V gene. The V gene lost 2 bases and the J gene lost 9 bases, with 14 bases spanning the gap. This CDR3 reads CSVERLVSLEQFF. The CDR3 DNA follows: TGCAGCGTTGAAAGGTTGGTTAGCCTTGAGCAGTTCTTC.

V usage is TRBV19 and J usage is TRBJ2-2; TRBD2 aligns across 11 bases. Germline trimming cut 8 bases from V and 5 bases from J; bases unmatched to any gene: 4. Germline V gene sequence: CDR1 LNHDA, CDR2 SQIVND (reference sequence). The CDR3 length is 14 residues. The chain's CDR3 is CASYTSGRTGELFF. The CDR3 region has the DNA TGTGCCAGTTACACTAGCGGGAGAACCGGGGAGCTGTTTTTT.

This clone was detected only a few times. The genes are TRBV6-5 and TRBJ2-5; D is ambiguous. CDR3 length: 14 amino acids. Germline V CDR1 and CDR2: MNHEY, SVGAGI. V was trimmed by 0 bases and J by 11 bases, leaving 16 bases between them. CDR3 protein: CASSYSSQTQIQYF. As DNA, the CDR3 is TGTGCCAGCAGTTACTCGAGCCAAACCCAAATTCAGTACTTC.